A selection of T cell receptor beta chains follows, all from one sample in a study of T-cell memory formation after mild COVID-19. Via MiXCR, TCRdb re-called the 5' RACE reads, giving one row per CDR3 protein. The sample comprises around 440,000 distinct CDR3 sequences, over 15% of which are singletons, and around 12% rests with the top ten. Sequencing was done on a sample of PBMCs or a T cell subset sorted from them (not recorded which). The receptors come from an adult woman who had mild COVID-19 (a few samples of this study predate the infection). Cell type and time point are not known. CDR3s include the opening cysteine and the closing phenylalanine or tryptophan. Fields, in order: clone size, V gene, D gene, J gene, CDR3 protein, CDR3 DNA. A D gene is named only where the DNA matches it firmly. Part of the rows lack a size; the others show once, few, many or a class for expanded clones.

abundance: NA
v_gene: TRBV7-9
d_gene: NA
j_gene: TRBJ2-7
CDR3aa: CASQGLGDTSYEQYF
CDR3nt: TGTGCCAGCCAGGGCCTGGGGGACACCAGCTACGAGCAGTACTTC

abundance: few
v_gene: TRBV6-5
d_gene: NA
j_gene: TRBJ2-3
CDR3aa: CASSYRSRTDTQYF
CDR3nt: TGTGCCAGCAGTTACCGGAGTAGGACAGATACGCAGTATTTT

abundance: NA
v_gene: TRBV7-6
d_gene: TRBD1
j_gene: TRBJ2-3
CDR3aa: CASSANRGDTQYF
CDR3nt: TGTGCCAGCAGCGCGAACAGGGGGGATACGCAGTATTTT

abundance: NA
v_gene: TRBV25-1
d_gene: NA
j_gene: TRBJ1-1
CDR3aa: CASTSHMNTEAFF
CDR3nt: TGTGCCAGCACGTCACACATGAACACTGAAGCTTTCTTT

abundance: NA
v_gene: TRBV20-1
d_gene: NA
j_gene: TRBJ2-7
CDR3aa: CSATPGEGAGYEQYF
CDR3nt: TGCAGTGCTACCCCCGGGGAGGGGGCGGGCTACGAGCAGTACTTC

abundance: NA
v_gene: TRBV20-1
d_gene: NA
j_gene: TRBJ2-3
CDR3aa: CSARYPGRGTDTQYF
CDR3nt: TGCAGTGCTAGGTACCCCGGACGGGGTACAGATACGCAGTATTTT

abundance: few
v_gene: TRBV5-5
d_gene: TRBD2
j_gene: TRBJ2-1
CDR3aa: CASSWTGGRKTNEQFF
CDR3nt: TGTGCCAGCAGCTGGACTGGCGGGAGAAAGACCAATGAGCAGTTCTTC

abundance: few
v_gene: TRBV7-9
d_gene: NA
j_gene: TRBJ1-5
CDR3aa: CASSAGGTGHQPQHF
CDR3nt: TGTGCCAGCAGCGCCGGAGGCACGGGACATCAGCCCCAGCATTTT

abundance: NA
v_gene: TRBV13
d_gene: NA
j_gene: TRBJ2-5
CDR3aa: CASSHPLARETQYF
CDR3nt: TGTGCCAGCAGCCACCCCCTAGCGAGGGAGACCCAGTACTTC

abundance: many
v_gene: TRBV12-3/TRBV12-4
d_gene: NA
j_gene: TRBJ2-2
CDR3aa: CASSLARNGELFF
CDR3nt: TGTGCCAGCAGTTTGGCCCGTAACGGGGAGCTGTTTTTT

abundance: many
v_gene: TRBV9
d_gene: TRBD2
j_gene: TRBJ2-1
CDR3aa: CASSVSGTTYNEQFF
CDR3nt: TGTGCCAGCAGCGTATCGGGGACTACCTACAATGAGCAGTTCTTC

abundance: few
v_gene: TRBV19
d_gene: TRBD1
j_gene: TRBJ1-2
CDR3aa: CASTQGGTYGYTF
CDR3nt: TGTGCCAGTACCCAGGGGGGAACCTATGGCTACACCTTC

abundance: NA
v_gene: TRBV12-3/TRBV12-4
d_gene: TRBD1
j_gene: TRBJ1-2
CDR3aa: CASSPKYRGPDYGYTF
CDR3nt: TGTGCCAGCAGTCCAAAATACAGGGGCCCTGACTATGGCTACACCTTC

abundance: few
v_gene: TRBV7-8
d_gene: NA
j_gene: TRBJ1-3
CDR3aa: CASSHAAQPNTIYF
CDR3nt: TGTGCCAGCAGCCACGCGGCCCAACCAAACACCATATATTTT

abundance: few
v_gene: TRBV5-4
d_gene: NA
j_gene: TRBJ2-3
CDR3aa: CASNRYYGTDTQYF
CDR3nt: TGTGCCAGCAACCGGTATTATGGAACAGATACGCAGTATTTT

abundance: few
v_gene: TRBV6-4
d_gene: NA
j_gene: TRBJ2-1
CDR3aa: CASIFGSAGNEQFF
CDR3nt: TGTGCCAGCATTTTCGGGAGTGCGGGCAATGAGCAGTTCTTC

abundance: few
v_gene: TRBV11-2
d_gene: NA
j_gene: TRBJ2-1
CDR3aa: CASSLAGTLPYNEQFF
CDR3nt: TGTGCCAGCAGCTTAGCTGGGACACTTCCCTACAATGAGCAGTTCTTC

abundance: few
v_gene: TRBV7-9
d_gene: NA
j_gene: TRBJ2-1
CDR3aa: CASSSPGQNNEQFF
CDR3nt: TGTGCCAGCAGCTCCCCTGGACAGAACAATGAGCAGTTCTTC

abundance: NA
v_gene: TRBV7-9
d_gene: TRBD1
j_gene: TRBJ2-4
CDR3aa: CASSYQAGQGRGVNIQYF
CDR3nt: TGTGCCAGCAGCTACCAAGCGGGACAGGGTCGTGGGGTAAACATTCAGTACTTC

abundance: NA
v_gene: TRBV5-1
d_gene: NA
j_gene: TRBJ1-2
CDR3aa: CASSSNRDIGYTF
CDR3nt: TGCGCCAGCAGCTCCAACCGGGACATTGGCTACACCTTC

abundance: few
v_gene: TRBV12-3/TRBV12-4
d_gene: NA
j_gene: TRBJ2-3
CDR3aa: CASSMRGGGTDTQYF
CDR3nt: TGTGCCAGCAGTATGAGGGGGGGCGGCACAGATACGCAGTATTTT

abundance: many
v_gene: TRBV10-3
d_gene: NA
j_gene: TRBJ1-2
CDR3aa: CAISGRDHGYTF
CDR3nt: TGTGCCATCAGTGGCAGGGATCATGGCTACACCTTC

abundance: few
v_gene: TRBV9
d_gene: NA
j_gene: TRBJ2-5
CDR3aa: CASLERGGEETQYF
CDR3nt: TGTGCCAGCCTCGAAAGAGGGGGAGAAGAGACCCAGTACTTC

abundance: few
v_gene: TRBV4-2
d_gene: NA
j_gene: TRBJ2-1
CDR3aa: CASSRDKSSYNEQFF
CDR3nt: TGTGCCAGCAGCCGCGATAAGAGCTCCTACAATGAGCAGTTCTTC

abundance: few
v_gene: TRBV7-2
d_gene: NA
j_gene: TRBJ1-2
CDR3aa: CASSFDNQYGYTF
CDR3nt: TGTGCCAGCAGCTTCGACAATCAGTATGGCTACACCTTC

abundance: few
v_gene: TRBV7-2
d_gene: NA
j_gene: TRBJ1-1
CDR3aa: CASSSTRWTNTEAFF
CDR3nt: TGTGCCAGCAGCTCGACACGGTGGACCAACACTGAAGCTTTCTTT

abundance: NA
v_gene: TRBV19
d_gene: NA
j_gene: TRBJ2-7
CDR3aa: CASSIRARSYEQYF
CDR3nt: TGTGCCAGTAGTATAAGGGCACGCTCCTACGAGCAGTACTTC

abundance: many
v_gene: TRBV3-1
d_gene: NA
j_gene: TRBJ2-1
CDR3aa: CASSPGYNEQFF
CDR3nt: TGTGCCAGCAGTCCGGGTTACAATGAGCAGTTCTTC

abundance: NA
v_gene: TRBV9
d_gene: NA
j_gene: TRBJ1-6
CDR3aa: CASSVAGYWSPLHF
CDR3nt: TGTGCCAGCAGCGTTGCAGGGTATTGGTCACCCCTCCACTTT

abundance: few
v_gene: TRBV7-6
d_gene: TRBD1
j_gene: TRBJ2-7
CDR3aa: CASSPRDRVPYEQYF
CDR3nt: TGTGCCAGCAGCCCCCGGGACAGGGTACCCTACGAGCAGTACTTC

abundance: few
v_gene: TRBV20-1
d_gene: NA
j_gene: TRBJ2-7
CDR3aa: CSAGTDPSYEQYF
CDR3nt: TGCAGTGCCGGGACGGATCCCTCCTACGAGCAGTACTTC

abundance: few
v_gene: TRBV7-3
d_gene: NA
j_gene: TRBJ2-3
CDR3aa: CASSLTPIGTKSTDTQYF
CDR3nt: TGTGCCAGCAGCTTAACCCCAATCGGGACGAAAAGCACAGATACGCAGTATTTT

abundance: NA
v_gene: TRBV6-5
d_gene: NA
j_gene: TRBJ2-7
CDR3aa: CASTDVYEQYF
CDR3nt: TGTGCCAGCACGGATGTATACGAGCAGTACTTC

abundance: NA
v_gene: TRBV7-2
d_gene: NA
j_gene: TRBJ2-1
CDR3aa: CASSLAGNSYNEQFF
CDR3nt: TGTGCCAGCAGCTTGGCGGGAAACTCCTACAATGAGCAGTTCTTC

abundance: NA
v_gene: TRBV7-2
d_gene: TRBD2
j_gene: TRBJ2-3
CDR3aa: CASSLRLAGGPLVGTQYF
CDR3nt: TGTGCCAGCAGCTTAAGACTAGCGGGAGGGCCTTTGGTGGGTACGCAGTATTTT

abundance: NA
v_gene: TRBV6-1
d_gene: TRBD1
j_gene: TRBJ1-1
CDR3aa: CASREGQFNTEAFF
CDR3nt: TGTGCCAGCAGGGAGGGACAGTTCAACACTGAAGCTTTCTTT

abundance: few
v_gene: TRBV27
d_gene: TRBD1
j_gene: TRBJ1-1
CDR3aa: CASSPQGGGNTEAFF
CDR3nt: TGTGCCAGCAGTCCCCAGGGGGGGGGGAACACTGAAGCTTTCTTT

abundance: few
v_gene: TRBV30
d_gene: NA
j_gene: TRBJ2-7
CDR3aa: CAWSSSRFEQYF
CDR3nt: TGTGCCTGGAGTAGCTCCCGTTTCGAGCAGTACTTC

abundance: many
v_gene: TRBV9
d_gene: TRBD1
j_gene: TRBJ2-7
CDR3aa: CASSVASGQTYEQYF
CDR3nt: TGTGCCAGCAGCGTCGCATCGGGACAGACCTACGAGCAGTACTTC

abundance: few
v_gene: TRBV4-1
d_gene: TRBD1
j_gene: TRBJ2-3
CDR3aa: CASSQETGVSTDTQYF
CDR3nt: TGCGCCAGCAGCCAAGAGACAGGGGTTAGCACAGATACGCAGTATTTT

abundance: few
v_gene: TRBV7-2
d_gene: TRBD2
j_gene: TRBJ2-1
CDR3aa: CASSPAGTSGYNEQFF
CDR3nt: TGTGCCAGCAGCCCCGCCGGGACTAGCGGGTACAATGAGCAGTTCTTC

abundance: NA
v_gene: TRBV4-3
d_gene: NA
j_gene: TRBJ1-2
CDR3aa: CASSQRHRGVPSQGYTF
CDR3nt: TGCGCCAGCAGCCAACGTCATCGCGGTGTGCCTTCTCAAGGCTACACCTTC

abundance: NA
v_gene: TRBV5-1
d_gene: TRBD2
j_gene: TRBJ2-5
CDR3aa: CASSIQLAEQPRGTQYF
CDR3nt: TGCGCCAGCAGCATCCAACTAGCGGAGCAACCCAGAGGGACCCAGTACTTC

abundance: few
v_gene: TRBV24-1
d_gene: TRBD1
j_gene: TRBJ2-5
CDR3aa: CATSRQGGGTQYF
CDR3nt: TGTGCCACCAGTCGACAGGGGGGAGGGACCCAGTACTTC

abundance: few
v_gene: TRBV7-9
d_gene: NA
j_gene: TRBJ2-1
CDR3aa: CASSPSSNNEQFF
CDR3nt: TGTGCCAGCAGCCCCTCCTCGAACAATGAGCAGTTCTTC

abundance: few
v_gene: TRBV4-3
d_gene: TRBD2
j_gene: TRBJ2-2
CDR3aa: CASSSGGGFAGELFF
CDR3nt: TGCGCCAGCAGCTCGGGAGGGGGGTTCGCCGGGGAGCTGTTTTTT

abundance: many
v_gene: TRBV6-6
d_gene: NA
j_gene: TRBJ2-3
CDR3aa: CASSHYVSRRSSTDTQYF
CDR3nt: TGTGCCAGCAGTCATTACGTCTCCAGGAGATCTAGCACAGATACGCAGTATTTT

abundance: few
v_gene: TRBV11-2
d_gene: NA
j_gene: TRBJ2-1
CDR3aa: CASSPLDEVNEQFF
CDR3nt: TGTGCCAGCAGTCCACTAGATGAGGTTAATGAGCAGTTCTTC

abundance: NA
v_gene: TRBV5-4
d_gene: NA
j_gene: TRBJ2-5
CDR3aa: CARSNPGWEGETQYF
CDR3nt: TGTGCCAGAAGCAACCCCGGGTGGGAAGGAGAGACCCAGTACTTC

abundance: NA
v_gene: TRBV7-6
d_gene: NA
j_gene: TRBJ2-7
CDR3aa: CASSLNLGDYEQYF
CDR3nt: TGTGCCAGCAGCTTAAACCTCGGAGACTACGAGCAGTACTTC

abundance: once
v_gene: TRBV7-6
d_gene: NA
j_gene: TRBJ2-5
CDR3aa: CASSSMNMETQYF
CDR3nt: TGTGCCAGCAGCTCTATGAACATGGAGACCCAGTACTTC

abundance: few
v_gene: TRBV5-6
d_gene: TRBD1
j_gene: TRBJ1-3
CDR3aa: CASSFKDRQNSGNTIYF
CDR3nt: TGTGCCAGCAGCTTCAAGGACAGGCAAAATTCTGGAAACACCATATATTTT

abundance: NA
v_gene: TRBV5-6
d_gene: NA
j_gene: TRBJ1-1
CDR3aa: CASSWNGRFTEAFF
CDR3nt: TGTGCCAGCAGCTGGAATGGACGGTTCACTGAAGCTTTCTTT

abundance: few
v_gene: TRBV25-1
d_gene: NA
j_gene: TRBJ2-5
CDR3aa: CASSSLAKETQYF
CDR3nt: TGTGCCAGCAGTTCCTTAGCGAAAGAGACCCAGTACTTC

abundance: NA
v_gene: TRBV7-8
d_gene: NA
j_gene: TRBJ1-1
CDR3aa: CASNFSGGRTEAFF
CDR3nt: TGTGCCAGCAACTTTTCCGGGGGAAGGACTGAAGCTTTCTTT